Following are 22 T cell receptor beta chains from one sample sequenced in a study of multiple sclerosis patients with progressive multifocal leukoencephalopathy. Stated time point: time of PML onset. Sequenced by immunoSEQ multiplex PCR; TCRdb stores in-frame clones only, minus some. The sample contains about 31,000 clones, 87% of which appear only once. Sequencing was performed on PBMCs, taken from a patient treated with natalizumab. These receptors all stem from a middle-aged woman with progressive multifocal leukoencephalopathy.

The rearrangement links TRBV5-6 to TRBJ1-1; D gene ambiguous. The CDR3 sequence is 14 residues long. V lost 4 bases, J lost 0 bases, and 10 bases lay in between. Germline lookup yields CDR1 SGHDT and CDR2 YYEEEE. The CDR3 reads CASSHLRLNTEAFF. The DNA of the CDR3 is TGTGCCAGCAGCCATCTAAGGTTGAACACTGAAGCTTTCTTT.

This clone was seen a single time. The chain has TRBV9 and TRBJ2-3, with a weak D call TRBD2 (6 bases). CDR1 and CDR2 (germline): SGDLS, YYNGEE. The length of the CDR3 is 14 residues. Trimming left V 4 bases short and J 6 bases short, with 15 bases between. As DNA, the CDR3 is TGTGCCAGCAGCCCCTATTCGGGGGTGGATACGCAGTATTTT. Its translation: CASSPYSGVDTQYF.

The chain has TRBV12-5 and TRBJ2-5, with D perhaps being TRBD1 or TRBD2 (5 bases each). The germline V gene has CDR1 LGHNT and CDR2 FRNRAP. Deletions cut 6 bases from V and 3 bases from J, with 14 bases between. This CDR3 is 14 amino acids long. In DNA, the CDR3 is TGTGCTAGTGGCCCCGGGCGAGGGGAAGAGACCCAGTACTTC. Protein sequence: CASGPGRGEETQYF.

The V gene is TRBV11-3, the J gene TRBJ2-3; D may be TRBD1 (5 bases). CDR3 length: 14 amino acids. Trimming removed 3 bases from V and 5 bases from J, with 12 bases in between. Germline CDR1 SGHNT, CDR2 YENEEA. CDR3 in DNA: TGTGCCAGCAGCTTCCCTGGGGCTAGAGATACGCAGTATTTT. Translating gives CASSFPGARDTQYF.

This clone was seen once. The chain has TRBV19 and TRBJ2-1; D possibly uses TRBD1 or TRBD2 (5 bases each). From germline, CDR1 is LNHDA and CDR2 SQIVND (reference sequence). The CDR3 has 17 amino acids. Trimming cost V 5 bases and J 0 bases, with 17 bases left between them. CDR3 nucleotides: TGTGCCAGTAGTCCCTCCGGGACCCGAGGCTCCTACAATGAGCAGTTCTTC. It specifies CASSPSGTRGSYNEQFF.

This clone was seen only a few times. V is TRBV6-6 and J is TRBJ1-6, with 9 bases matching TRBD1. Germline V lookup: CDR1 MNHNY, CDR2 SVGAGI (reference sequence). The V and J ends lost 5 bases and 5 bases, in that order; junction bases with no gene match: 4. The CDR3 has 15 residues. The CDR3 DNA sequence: TGTGCCAGCAGTGCCCGGACAGGGGATAATTCACCCCTCCACTTT. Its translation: CASSARTGDNSPLHF.

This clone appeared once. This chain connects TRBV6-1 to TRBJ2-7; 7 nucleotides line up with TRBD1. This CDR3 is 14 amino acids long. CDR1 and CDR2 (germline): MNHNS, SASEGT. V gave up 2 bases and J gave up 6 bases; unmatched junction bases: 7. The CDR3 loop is CASSENDRVTEQYF. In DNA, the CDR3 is TGTGCCAGCAGTGAAAATGACAGGGTGACCGAGCAGTACTTC.

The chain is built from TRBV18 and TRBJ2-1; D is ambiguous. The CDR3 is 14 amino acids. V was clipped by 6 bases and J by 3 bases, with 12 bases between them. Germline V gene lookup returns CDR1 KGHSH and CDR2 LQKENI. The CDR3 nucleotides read TGTGCCAGCTCGCCAATGACGCTCTACAATGAGCAGTTCTTC. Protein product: CASSPMTLYNEQFF.

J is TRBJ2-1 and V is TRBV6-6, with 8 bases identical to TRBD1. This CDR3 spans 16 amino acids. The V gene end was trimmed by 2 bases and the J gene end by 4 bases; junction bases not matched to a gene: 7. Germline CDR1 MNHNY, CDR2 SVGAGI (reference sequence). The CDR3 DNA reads TGTGCCAGCAGTTACGGGCAGGGGGCCTTATACAATGAGCAGTTCTTC. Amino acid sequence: CASSYGQGALYNEQFF.

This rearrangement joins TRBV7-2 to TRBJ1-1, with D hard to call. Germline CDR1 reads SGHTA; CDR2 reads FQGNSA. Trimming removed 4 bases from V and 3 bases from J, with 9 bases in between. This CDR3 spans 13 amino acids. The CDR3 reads CASSSLLYTEAFF. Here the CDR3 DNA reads TGTGCCAGCAGCTCCTTATTATACACTGAAGCTTTCTTT. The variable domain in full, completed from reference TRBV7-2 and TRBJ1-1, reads GAGVSQSPSNKVTEKGKDVELRCDPISGHTALYWYRQSLGQGLEFLIYFQGNSAPDKSGLPSDRFSAERTGGSVSTLTIQRTQQEDSAVYLCASSSLLYTEAFFGQGTRLTVV.

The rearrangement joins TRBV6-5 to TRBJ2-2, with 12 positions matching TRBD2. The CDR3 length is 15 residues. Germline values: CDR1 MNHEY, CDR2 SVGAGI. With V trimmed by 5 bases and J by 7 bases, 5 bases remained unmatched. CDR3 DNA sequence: TGTGCCAGCAGTCTAGCGGGGGGGCCTGGCGGGGAGCTGTTTTTT. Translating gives CASSLAGGPGGELFF.

CDR3 sequence reads: CAWSELVATYNSPLHF. The CDR3 nucleotides read TGTGCCTGGAGTGAGTTGGTCGCGACCTATAATTCACCCCTCCACTTT. The chain carries TRBV30 and TRBJ1-6; the D is unclear. The CDR3 contains 16 residues. Trimming removed 1 base at V and 2 bases at J, with 12 bases between. Germline V gene lookup returns CDR1 GTSNPN and CDR2 SVGIG (reference sequence).

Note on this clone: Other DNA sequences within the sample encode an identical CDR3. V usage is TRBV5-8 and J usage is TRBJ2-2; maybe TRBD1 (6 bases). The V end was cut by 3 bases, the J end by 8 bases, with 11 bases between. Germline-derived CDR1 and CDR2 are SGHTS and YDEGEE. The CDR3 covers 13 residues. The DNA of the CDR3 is TGTGCCAGCAGCTACAGGGTTGGGGGGGAGCTGTTTTTT. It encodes CASSYRVGGELFF.

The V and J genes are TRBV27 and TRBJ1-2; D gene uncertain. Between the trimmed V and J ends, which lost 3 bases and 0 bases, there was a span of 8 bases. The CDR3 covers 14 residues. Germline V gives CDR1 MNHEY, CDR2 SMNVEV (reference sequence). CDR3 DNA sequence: TGTGCCAGCAGTTTGGGCGGAGCTAACTATGGCTACACCTTC. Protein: CASSLGGANYGYTF.

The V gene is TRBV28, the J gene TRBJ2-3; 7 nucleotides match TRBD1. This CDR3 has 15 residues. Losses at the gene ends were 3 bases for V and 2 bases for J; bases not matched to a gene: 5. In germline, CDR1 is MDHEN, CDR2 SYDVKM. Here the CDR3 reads CASSLRQGYTDTQYF. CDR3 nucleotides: TGTGCCAGCAGTTTGAGACAGGGTTACACAGATACGCAGTATTTT. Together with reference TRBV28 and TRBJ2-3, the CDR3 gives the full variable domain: DVKVTQSSRYLVKRTGEKVFLECVQDMDHENMFWYRQDPGLGLRLIYFSYDVKMKEKGDIPEGYSVSREKKERFSLILESASTNQTSMYLCASSLRQGYTDTQYFGPGTRLTVL.

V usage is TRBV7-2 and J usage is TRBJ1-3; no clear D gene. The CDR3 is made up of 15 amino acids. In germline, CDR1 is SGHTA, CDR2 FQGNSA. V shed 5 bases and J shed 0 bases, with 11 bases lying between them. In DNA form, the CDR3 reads TGTGCCAGCAGCCAAGGCACGCTCTCTGGAAACACCATATATTTT. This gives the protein CASSQGTLSGNTIYF.

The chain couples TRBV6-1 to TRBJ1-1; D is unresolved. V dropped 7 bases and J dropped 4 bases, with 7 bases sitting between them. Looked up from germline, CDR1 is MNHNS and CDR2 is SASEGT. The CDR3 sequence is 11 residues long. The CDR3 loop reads CASTLVTEAFF. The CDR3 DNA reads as TGTGCCAGCACCCTAGTCACTGAAGCTTTCTTT.

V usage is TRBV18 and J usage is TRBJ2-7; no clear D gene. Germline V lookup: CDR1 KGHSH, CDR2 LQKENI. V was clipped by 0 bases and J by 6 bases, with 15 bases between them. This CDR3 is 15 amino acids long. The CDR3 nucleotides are TGTGCCAGCTCACCACCTGTCACCTCTAGTCGCGAGCAGTACTTC. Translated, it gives CASSPPVTSSREQYF. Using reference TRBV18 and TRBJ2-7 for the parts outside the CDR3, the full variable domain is NAGVMQNPRHLVRRRGQEARLRCSPMKGHSHVYWYRQLPEEGLKFMVYLQKENIIDESGMPKERFSAEFPKEGPSILRIQQVVRGDSAAYFCASSPPVTSSREQYFGPGTRLTVT.

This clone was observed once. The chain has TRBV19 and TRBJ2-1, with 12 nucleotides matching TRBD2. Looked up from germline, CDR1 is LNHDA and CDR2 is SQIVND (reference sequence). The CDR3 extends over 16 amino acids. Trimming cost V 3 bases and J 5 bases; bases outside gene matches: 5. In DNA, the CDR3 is TGTGCCAGTAGTATTCTAGCGGGAGGGTCGGACAATGAGCAGTTCTTC. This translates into CASSILAGGSDNEQFF.

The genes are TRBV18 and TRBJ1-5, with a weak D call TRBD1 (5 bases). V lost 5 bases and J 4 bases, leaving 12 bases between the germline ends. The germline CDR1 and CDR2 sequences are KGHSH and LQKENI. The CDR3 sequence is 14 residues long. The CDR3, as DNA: TGTGCCAGCTCAAGGCAGGGTATAAATCAGCCCCAGCATTTT. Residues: CASSRQGINQPQHF.

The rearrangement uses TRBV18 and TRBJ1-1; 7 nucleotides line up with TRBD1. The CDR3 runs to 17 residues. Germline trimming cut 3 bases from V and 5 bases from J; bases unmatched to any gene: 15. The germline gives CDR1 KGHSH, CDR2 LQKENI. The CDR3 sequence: CASSPQAPGTVGTEAFF. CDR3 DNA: TGTGCCAGCTCACCCCAGGCCCCTGGGACAGTAGGAACTGAAGCTTTCTTT.

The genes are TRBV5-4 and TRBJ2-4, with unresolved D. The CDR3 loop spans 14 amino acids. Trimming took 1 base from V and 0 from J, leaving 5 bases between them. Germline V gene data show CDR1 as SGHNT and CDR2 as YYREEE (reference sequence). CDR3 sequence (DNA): TGTGCCAGCAGCTTGAAACTAGCCAAAAACATTCAGTACTTC. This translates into CASSLKLAKNIQYF.